This T cell receptor beta chain was found in a study of vaccination and CD4 T cells after COVID-19. Overall study context: Stimulation used overlapping spike peptides from SARS-CoV-2, HCoV-NL63, HCoV-OC43 and HCoV-229E.

With the Oncomine TCR Beta short-read assay, DNA from cultured CD4+ T cells was sequenced. The authors extracted genomic DNA from cultured CD4+ T cells. In TCRdb, the PCR reads were re-called with MiXCR into one record per CDR3 protein. Of around 7,000 distinct CDR3 sequences listed, around 46% are singletons. Of note for this clonotype: The antigen is not known.

Treatment: approximately 9-day PBMC culture with coronavirus spike peptide pools or control peptides (ViraFEST assay). An unexposed donor provided the CD4+ T cells, which were collected before the COVID-19 pandemic (2011-2018). The V end was cut by 8 bases, the J end by 3 bases, with 12 bases between. CDR3 length: 13 amino acids. Source material: CD4+ T cells from blood, cultured in vitro. V usage is TRBV12-3 or TRBV12-4 and J usage is TRBJ2-3; D possibly corresponds to TRBD1 (6 bases). This clonotype was obtained from a human donor in good health. This CDR3 reads CASHRDPTDTQYF. CDR3 DNA: TGTGCCAGCCACAGGGATCCGACAGATACGCAGTATTTT.